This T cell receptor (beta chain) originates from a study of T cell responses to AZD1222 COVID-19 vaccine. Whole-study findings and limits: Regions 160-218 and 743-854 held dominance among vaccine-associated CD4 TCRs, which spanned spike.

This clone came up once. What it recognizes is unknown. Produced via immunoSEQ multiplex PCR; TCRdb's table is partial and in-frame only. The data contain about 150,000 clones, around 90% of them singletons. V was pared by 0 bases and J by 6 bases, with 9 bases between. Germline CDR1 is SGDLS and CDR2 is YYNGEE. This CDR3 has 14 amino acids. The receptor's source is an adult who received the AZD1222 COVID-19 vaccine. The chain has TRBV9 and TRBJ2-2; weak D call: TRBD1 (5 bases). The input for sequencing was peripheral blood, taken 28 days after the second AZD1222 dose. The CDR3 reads CASSVDRRAGELFF. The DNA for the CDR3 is TGTGCCAGCAGCGTAGACCGCAGGGCCGGGGAGCTGTTTTTT. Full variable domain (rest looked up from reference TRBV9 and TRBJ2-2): DSGVTQTPKHLITATGQRVTLRCSPRSGDLSVYWYQQSLDQGLQFLIQYYNGEERAKGNILERFSAQQFPDLHSELNLSSLELGDSALYFCASSVDRRAGELFFGEGSRLTVL.